This T cell receptor beta chain was observed in a study of CD8 T cells in Susac syndrome. The V and J ends lost 4 bases and 0 bases, in that order; junction bases with no gene match: 9. The CDR3 sequence is 16 residues long. The germline V gene encodes CDR1 SGDLS and CDR2 YYNGEE. Random hexamers were used to reverse transcribe the RNA input (about 0.5 to 1 ug). immunoSEQ multiplex PCR amplified TCR beta CDR3 across 54 Vbeta, 13 Jbeta. MiXCR was run by TCRdb on the immunoSEQ multiplex PCR reads, yielding one entry per CDR3 protein. The table has about 160,000 distinct CDR3 sequences, 93% seen once; the top ten hold over 0.11%.

The rearrangement uses TRBV9 and TRBJ1-1; 7 bases agree with TRBD1. The sequenced sample consisted of CD4+ T cells from PBMCs. The TCR was taken from a human donor in good health. The CDR3 coding sequence is TGTGCCAGCAGCTCTAGTGCGGACAGGATGAACACTGAAGCTTTCTTT. As protein: CASSSSADRMNTEAFF.